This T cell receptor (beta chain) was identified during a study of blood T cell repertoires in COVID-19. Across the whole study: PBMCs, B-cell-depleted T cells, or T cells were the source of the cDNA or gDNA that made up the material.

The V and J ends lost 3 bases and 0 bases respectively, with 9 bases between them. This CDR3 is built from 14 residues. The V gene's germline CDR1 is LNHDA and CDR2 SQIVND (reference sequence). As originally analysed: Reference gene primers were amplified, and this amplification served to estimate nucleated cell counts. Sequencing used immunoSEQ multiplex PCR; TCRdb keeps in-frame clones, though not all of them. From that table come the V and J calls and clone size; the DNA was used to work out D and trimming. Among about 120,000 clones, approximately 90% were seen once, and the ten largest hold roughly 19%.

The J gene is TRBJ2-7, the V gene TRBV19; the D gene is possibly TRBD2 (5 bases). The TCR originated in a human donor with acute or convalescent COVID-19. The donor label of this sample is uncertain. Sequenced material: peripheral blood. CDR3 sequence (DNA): TGTGCCAGTAGTATTCGGGGTAACTCCTACGAGCAGTACTTC. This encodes CASSIRGNSYEQYF.